This T cell receptor beta chain was identified during a study of T-cell reconstitution after alpha-beta-depleted transplantation in children. Unique molecular identifiers featured in how the TCRbeta library was prepared. Each CDR3 protein is one row after TCRdb ran MiXCR on the PCR reads. The sample carries 500,000 to 650,000 distinct CDR3 sequences, 10% to 12% recorded once. This clonotype was picked up many times. The V gene's germline CDR1 is ENHRY and CDR2 SYGVKD. The CDR3 loop spans 13 amino acids. With 3 bases removed from V and 2 bases from J, the gap between germline ends came to 7 bases. The specimen was PBMCs, mostly from graft donor cells, collected 180 days after TCRalphabeta/CD19-depleted stem cell transplant. The rearrangement links TRBV10-3 to TRBJ2-5; D not certain. The clonotype originates from a female patient under 10 years old who had a stem cell transplant for aplastic anemia, so the T cells may come from the graft donor. CDR3 sequence reads: CAISDGPQETQYF. In DNA, the CDR3 is TGTGCCATCAGTGACGGACCACAAGAGACCCAGTACTTC.